This TCR beta chain derives from a study of blood T cell repertoires in COVID-19. In the study overall: Sources were T cells, B-cell-depleted T cells, or PBMCs; the material itself was cDNA or gDNA.

How the authors handled the data: Estimates of nucleated cell counts were drawn from the amplification of reference gene primers. Libraries were prepared by immunoSEQ multiplex PCR; TCRdb keeps only in-frame clonotypes and omits some of them. V, J and clone size are taken as reported in that table, and D and trimming were inferred from the DNA itself. Among some 360,000 clones listed, almost 90% were seen once. The CDR3 has 13 residues. CDR1 is LNHNV, CDR2 YYDKDF, per germline (reference sequence). V was shortened by 8 bases and J by 9 bases, with 17 bases between the two germline ends. Each exposed participant met a COVID-19 case in the 2 weeks preceding study entry.

The rearrangement links TRBV15 to TRBJ1-5; D is uncertain. This TCR was sampled from a woman in her 30s who had been exposed to COVID-19. Material for sequencing was PBMCs or T cells enriched from blood (not recorded which). CDR3 sequence reads: CATHAGDLGPQHF. In nucleotides, the CDR3 is TGTGCCACCCATGCGGGCGATTTGGGGCCCCAGCATTTT.